This entry is about one TCR beta chain. Its antigen is still unknown. Germline and junction disagree at one end, which may indicate a read error. Germline CDR1 reads MGHRA; CDR2 reads YSYEKL. The CDR3 consists of 17 residues. The data derive from a study of T cell repertoires in cytomegalovirus infection. Study-level results: Summed public TCR beta family frequency identified CMV carriers bearing the relevant HLA.

One entry per CDR3 protein, called by TCRdb with MiXCR from the reads. Found here are 60,000 to 75,000 distinct CDR3 sequences, 20% to 25% of them singletons; the top ten hold roughly 80%. Sequencing used PBMCs, sequenced either directly or after in vitro stimulation (not recorded which). This sequence was found in a human donor in good health (CMV status not recorded). Some clones in this sample may be carry-over from other donors' samples. The chain is built from TRBV4-1 and TRBJ1-2; 9 bases are a match to TRBD1. The CDR3 sequence: CASSQDLGQGRNYGYTF. The DNA of the CDR3 is TGTGCCAGCAGCCAAGATCTGGGACAGGGTCGGAACTATGGCTACACCTTC.